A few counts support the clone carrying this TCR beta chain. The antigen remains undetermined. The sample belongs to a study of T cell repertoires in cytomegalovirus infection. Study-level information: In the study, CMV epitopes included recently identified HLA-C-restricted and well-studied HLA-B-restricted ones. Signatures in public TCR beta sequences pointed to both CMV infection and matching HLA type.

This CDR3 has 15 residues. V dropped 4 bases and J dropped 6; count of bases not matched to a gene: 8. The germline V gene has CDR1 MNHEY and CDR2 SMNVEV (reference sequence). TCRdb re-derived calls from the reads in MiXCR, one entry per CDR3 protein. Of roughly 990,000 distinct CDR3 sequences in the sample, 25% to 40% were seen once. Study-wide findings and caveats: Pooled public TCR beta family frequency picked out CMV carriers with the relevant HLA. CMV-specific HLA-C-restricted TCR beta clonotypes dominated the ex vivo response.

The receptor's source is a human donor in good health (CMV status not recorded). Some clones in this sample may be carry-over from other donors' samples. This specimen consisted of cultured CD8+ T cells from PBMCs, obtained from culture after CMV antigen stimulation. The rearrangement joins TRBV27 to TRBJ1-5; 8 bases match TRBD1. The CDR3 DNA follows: TGTGCCAGCAGTTGGTCCGGACAGGGAGGTCAGCCCCAGCATTTT. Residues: CASSWSGQGGQPQHF.